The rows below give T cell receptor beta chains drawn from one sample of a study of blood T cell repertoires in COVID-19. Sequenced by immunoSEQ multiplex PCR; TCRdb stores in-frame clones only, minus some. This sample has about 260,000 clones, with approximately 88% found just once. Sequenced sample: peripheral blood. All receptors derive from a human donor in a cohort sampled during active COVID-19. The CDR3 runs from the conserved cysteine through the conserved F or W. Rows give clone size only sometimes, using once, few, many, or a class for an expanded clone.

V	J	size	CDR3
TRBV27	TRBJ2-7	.	CASSPGDRVWEQYF
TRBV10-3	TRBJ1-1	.	CATWTALGYTEAFF
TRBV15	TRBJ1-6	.	CATSARTGAYNSPLHF
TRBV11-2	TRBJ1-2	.	CASSFYLGTGDLNYGYTF
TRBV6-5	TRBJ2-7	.	CASRQGMSYEQYF
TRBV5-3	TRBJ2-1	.	CARSSDRANRYNEQFF
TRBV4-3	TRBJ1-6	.	CASSPGSSSYNSPLHF
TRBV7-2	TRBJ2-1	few	CASSRDRGTYNEQFF
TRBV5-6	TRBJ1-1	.	CASSLALTEAFF
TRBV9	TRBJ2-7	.	CASSVDISNPYEQYF
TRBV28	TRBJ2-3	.	CASRFSTASTDTQYF
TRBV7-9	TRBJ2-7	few	CASQLSGTAYEQYF
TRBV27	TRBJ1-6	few	CASRMTGQGISYNSPLHF
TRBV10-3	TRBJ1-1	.	CATTTGGPTEAFF
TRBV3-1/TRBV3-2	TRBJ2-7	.	CASSPQGIIYEQYF
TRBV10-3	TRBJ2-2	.	CAIQGPEPGELFF
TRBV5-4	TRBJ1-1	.	CASSLDGRGRAFF